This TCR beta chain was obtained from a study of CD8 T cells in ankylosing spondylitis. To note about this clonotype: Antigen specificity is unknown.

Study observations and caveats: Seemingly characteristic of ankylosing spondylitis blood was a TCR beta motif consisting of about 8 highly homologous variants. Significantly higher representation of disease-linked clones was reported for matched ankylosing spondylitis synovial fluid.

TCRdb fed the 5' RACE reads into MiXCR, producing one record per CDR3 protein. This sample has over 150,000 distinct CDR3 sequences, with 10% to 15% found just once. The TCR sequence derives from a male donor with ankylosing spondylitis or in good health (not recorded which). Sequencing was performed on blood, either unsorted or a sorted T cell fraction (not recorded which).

This CDR3 reads CATDLAGGREDTQYF. CDR3 in DNA: TGTGCCACCGATCTAGCGGGGGGGCGAGAAGATACGCAGTATTTT. The chain carries TRBV7-9 and TRBJ2-3; TRBD2 matches 12 bases. CDR3 length equals 15 residues. The germline V gene has CDR1 SEHNR and CDR2 FQNEAQ (reference sequence). The V and J ends lost 10 bases and 5 bases, in that order; junction bases with no gene match: 10.